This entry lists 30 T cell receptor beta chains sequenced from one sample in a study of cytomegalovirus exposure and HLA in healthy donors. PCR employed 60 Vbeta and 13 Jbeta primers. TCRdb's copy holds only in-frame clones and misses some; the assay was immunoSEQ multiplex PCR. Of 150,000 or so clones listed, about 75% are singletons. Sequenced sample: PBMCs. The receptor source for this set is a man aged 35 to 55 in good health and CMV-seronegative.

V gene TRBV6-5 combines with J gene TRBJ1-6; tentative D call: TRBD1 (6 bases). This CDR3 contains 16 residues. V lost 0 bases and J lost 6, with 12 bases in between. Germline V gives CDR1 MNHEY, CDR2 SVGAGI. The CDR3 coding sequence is TGTGCCAGCAGTTACTCGGTCGCCAGGGGTAATTCACCCCTCCACTTT. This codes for CASSYSVARGNSPLHF.

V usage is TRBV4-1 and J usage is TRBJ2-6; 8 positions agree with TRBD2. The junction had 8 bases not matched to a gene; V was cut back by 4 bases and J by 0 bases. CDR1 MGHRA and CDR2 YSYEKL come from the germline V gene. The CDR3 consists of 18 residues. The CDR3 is CASSLIAGPSSGANVLTF. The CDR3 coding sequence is TGCGCCAGCAGCCTCATAGCGGGGCCTTCCTCTGGGGCCAACGTCCTGACTTTC.

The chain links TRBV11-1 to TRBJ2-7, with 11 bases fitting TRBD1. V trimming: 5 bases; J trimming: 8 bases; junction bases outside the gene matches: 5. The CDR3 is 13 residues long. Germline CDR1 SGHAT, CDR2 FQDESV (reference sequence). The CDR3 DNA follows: TGTGCCAGCAGCCGGGACAGGGGGTACAAGCAGTACTTC. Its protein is CASSRDRGYKQYF. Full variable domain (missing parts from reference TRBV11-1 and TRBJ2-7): EAEVAQSPRYKITEKSQAVAFWCDPISGHATLYWYRQILGQGPELLVQFQDESVVDDSQLPKDRFSAERLKGVDSTLKIQPAELGDSAMYLCASSRDRGYKQYFGPGTRLTVT.

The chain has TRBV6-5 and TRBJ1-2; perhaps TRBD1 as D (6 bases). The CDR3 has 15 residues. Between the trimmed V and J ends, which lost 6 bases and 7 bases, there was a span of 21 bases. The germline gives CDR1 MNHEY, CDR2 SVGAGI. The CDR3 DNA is TGTGCCAGCAGGCCCCCGGGACAAGACTTGGGTGGCTACACCTTC. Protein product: CASRPPGQDLGGYTF.

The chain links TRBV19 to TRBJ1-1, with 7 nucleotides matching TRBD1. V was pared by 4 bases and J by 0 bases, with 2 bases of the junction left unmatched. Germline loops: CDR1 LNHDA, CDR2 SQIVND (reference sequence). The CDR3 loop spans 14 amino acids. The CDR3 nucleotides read TGTGCCAGTAGTAACGACAGGGTGAACACTGAAGCTTTCTTT. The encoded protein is CASSNDRVNTEAFF.

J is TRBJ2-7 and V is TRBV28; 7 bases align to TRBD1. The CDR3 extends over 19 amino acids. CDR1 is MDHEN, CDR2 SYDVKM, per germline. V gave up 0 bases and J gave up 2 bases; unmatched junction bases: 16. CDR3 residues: CASSLWRITGAARTYEQYF. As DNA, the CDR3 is TGTGCCAGCAGTTTATGGCGGATTACAGGGGCGGCTCGCACCTACGAGCAGTACTTC.

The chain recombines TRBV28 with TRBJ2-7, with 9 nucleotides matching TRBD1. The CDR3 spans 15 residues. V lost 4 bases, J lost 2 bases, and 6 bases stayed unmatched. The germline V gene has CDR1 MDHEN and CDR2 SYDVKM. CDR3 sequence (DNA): TGTGCCAGCAGTTCCGTGGGACAGGGAGCCTACGAGCAGTACTTC. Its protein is CASSSVGQGAYEQYF.

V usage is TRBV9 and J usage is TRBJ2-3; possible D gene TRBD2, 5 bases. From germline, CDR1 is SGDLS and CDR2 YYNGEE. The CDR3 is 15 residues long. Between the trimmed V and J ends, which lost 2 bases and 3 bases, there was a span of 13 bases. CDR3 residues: CASSVWGRRTDTQYF. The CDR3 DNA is TGTGCCAGCAGCGTGTGGGGTAGGAGGACAGATACGCAGTATTTT.

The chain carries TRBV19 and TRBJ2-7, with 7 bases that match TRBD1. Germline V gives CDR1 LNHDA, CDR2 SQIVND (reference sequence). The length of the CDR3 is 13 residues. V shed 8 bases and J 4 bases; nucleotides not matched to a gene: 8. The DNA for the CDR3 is TGTGCCAGTCGGGGACAGACAGAGTACGAGCAGTACTTC. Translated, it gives CASRGQTEYEQYF.

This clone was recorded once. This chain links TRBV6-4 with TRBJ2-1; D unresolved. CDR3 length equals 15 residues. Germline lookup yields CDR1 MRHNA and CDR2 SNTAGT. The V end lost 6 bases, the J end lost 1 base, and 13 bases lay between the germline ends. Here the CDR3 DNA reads TGTGCCAGCAGCCCACTAACAAATTCCTACAATGAGCAGTTCTTC. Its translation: CASSPLTNSYNEQFF.

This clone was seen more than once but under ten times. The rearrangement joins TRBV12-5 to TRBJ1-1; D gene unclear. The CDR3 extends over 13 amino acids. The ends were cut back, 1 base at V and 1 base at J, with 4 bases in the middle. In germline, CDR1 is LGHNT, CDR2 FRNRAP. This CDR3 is CASGLDRNTEAFF. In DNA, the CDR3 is TGTGCTAGTGGTTTGGACAGGAACACTGAAGCTTTCTTT. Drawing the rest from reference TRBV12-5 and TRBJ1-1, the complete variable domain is DARVTQTPRHKVTEMGQEVTMRCQPILGHNTVFWYRQTMMQGLELLAYFRNRAPLDDSGMPKDRFSAEMPDATLATLKIQPSEPRDSAVYFCASGLDRNTEAFFGQGTRLTVV.

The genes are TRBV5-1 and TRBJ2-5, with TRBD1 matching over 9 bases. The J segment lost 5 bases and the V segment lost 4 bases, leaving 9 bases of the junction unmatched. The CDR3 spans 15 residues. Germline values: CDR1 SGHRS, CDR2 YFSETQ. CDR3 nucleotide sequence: TGCGCCAGCAGCCCGGGACAGGGCATGAGTGAGACCCAGTACTTC. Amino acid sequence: CASSPGQGMSETQYF.

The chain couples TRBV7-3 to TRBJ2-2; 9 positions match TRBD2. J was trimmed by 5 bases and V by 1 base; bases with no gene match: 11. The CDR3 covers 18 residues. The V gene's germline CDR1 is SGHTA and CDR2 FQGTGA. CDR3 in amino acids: CASSLIRSSGVDTGELFF. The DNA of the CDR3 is TGTGCCAGCAGCTTAATACGGTCTAGCGGGGTGGATACCGGGGAGCTGTTTTTT.

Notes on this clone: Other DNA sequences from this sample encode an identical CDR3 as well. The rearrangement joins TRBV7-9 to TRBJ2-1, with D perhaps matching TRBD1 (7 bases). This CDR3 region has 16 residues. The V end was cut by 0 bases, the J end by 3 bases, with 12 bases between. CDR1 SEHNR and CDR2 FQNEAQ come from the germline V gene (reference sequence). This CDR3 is CASSLARDSIYNEQFF. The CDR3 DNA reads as TGTGCCAGCAGCTTAGCGCGGGACAGCATCTACAATGAGCAGTTCTTC.

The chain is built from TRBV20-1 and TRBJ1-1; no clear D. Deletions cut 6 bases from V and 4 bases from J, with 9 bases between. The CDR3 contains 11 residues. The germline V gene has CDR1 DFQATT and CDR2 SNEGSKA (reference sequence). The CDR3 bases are TGCAGTGCCAGAACAGCCACTGAAGCTTTCTTT. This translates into CSARTATEAFF.

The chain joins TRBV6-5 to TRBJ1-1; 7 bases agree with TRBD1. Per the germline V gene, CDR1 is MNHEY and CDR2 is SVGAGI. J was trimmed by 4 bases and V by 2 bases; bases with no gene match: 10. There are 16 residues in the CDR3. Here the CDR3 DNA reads TGTGCCAGCAGTTACGGTATAGGGGGCAGTGGCACTGAAGCTTTCTTT. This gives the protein CASSYGIGGSGTEAFF.

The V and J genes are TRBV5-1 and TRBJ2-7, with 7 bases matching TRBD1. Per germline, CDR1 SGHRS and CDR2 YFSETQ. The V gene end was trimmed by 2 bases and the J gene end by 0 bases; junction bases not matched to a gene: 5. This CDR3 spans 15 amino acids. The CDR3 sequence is CASSFEGGISYEQYF. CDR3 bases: TGCGCCAGCAGCTTCGAAGGGGGCATCTCCTACGAGCAGTACTTC.

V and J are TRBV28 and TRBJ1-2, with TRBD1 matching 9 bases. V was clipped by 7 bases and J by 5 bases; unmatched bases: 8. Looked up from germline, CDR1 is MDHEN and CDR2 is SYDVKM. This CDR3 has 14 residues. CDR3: CASIPGTGSYGYTF. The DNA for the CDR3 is TGTGCCAGCATCCCCGGGACAGGGTCGTATGGCTACACCTTC.

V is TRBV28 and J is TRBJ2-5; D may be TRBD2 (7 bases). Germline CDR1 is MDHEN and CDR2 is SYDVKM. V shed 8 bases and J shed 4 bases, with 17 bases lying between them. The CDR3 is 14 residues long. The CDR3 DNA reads TGTGCCAGCCGCATTGGGGGGGCCGGAGAGACCCAGTACTTC. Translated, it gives CASRIGGAGETQYF.

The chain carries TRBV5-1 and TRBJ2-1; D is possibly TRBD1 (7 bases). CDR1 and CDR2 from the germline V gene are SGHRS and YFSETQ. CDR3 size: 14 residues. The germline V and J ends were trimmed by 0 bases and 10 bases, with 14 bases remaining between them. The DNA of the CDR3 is TGCGCCAGCAGCTTGGCCGGGGGACAGCCAGAGCAGTTCTTC. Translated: CASSLAGGQPEQFF.

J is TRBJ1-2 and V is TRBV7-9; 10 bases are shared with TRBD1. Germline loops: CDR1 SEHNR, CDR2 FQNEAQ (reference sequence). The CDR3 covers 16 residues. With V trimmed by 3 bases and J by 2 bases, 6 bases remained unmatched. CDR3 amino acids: CASSFPRGQGNYGYTF. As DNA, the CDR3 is TGTGCCAGCAGCTTTCCCCGGGGACAGGGGAACTATGGCTACACCTTC.

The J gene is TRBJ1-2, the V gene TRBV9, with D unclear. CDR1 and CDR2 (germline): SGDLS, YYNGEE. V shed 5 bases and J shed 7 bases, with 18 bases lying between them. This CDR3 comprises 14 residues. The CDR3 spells CASRESAGSRGYTF. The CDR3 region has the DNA TGTGCCAGCAGGGAGTCGGCGGGGAGTCGTGGCTACACCTTC.

The CDR3 is CASSVLVDPSGLFF. For the CDR3, the DNA is TGTGCCAGCAGTGTCCTTGTCGACCCCTCGGGTCTGTTTTTT. V usage is TRBV6-1 and J usage is TRBJ1-4; unclear D gene. The CDR3 extends over 14 amino acids. Trimming stripped 4 bases from V and 14 bases from J, with 20 bases between. From germline, CDR1 is MNHNS and CDR2 SASEGT.

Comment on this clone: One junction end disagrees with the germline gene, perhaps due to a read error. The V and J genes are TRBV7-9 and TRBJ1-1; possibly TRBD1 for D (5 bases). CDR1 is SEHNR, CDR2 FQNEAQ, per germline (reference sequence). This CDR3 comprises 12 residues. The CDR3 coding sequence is TGTTCCAGCAGCTTAGATGAGCGGGGGGCTTTCTTT. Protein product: CSSSLDERGAFF.

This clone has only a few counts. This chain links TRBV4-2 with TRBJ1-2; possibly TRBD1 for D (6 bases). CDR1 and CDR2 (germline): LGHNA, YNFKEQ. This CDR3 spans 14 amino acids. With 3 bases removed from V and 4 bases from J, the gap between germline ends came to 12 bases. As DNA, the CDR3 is TGTGCCAGCAGCCAGCCGACAGGTGCCTATGGCTACACCTTC. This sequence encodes CASSQPTGAYGYTF.

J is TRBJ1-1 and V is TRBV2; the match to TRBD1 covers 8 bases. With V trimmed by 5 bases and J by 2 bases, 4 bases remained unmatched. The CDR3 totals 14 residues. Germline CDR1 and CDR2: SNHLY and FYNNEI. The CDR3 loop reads CASSRGQVNTEAFF. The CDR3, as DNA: TGTGCCAGCAGTAGGGGACAGGTAAACACTGAAGCTTTCTTT.

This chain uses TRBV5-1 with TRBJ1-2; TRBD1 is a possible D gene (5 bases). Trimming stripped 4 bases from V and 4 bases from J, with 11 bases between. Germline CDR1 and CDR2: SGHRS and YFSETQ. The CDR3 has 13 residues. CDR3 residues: CASSADTGYGYTF. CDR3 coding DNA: TGCGCCAGCAGCGCAGATACAGGCTATGGCTACACCTTC.

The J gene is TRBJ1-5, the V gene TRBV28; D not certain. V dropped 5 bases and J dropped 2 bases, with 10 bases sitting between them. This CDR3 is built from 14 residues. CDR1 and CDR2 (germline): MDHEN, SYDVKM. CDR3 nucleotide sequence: TGTGCCAGCAGTGACTACAGAGGCAATCAGCCCCAGCATTTT. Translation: CASSDYRGNQPQHF.

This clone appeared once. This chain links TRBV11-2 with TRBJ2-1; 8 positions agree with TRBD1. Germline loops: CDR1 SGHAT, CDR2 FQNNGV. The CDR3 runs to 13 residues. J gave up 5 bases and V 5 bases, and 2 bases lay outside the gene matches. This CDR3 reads CASSLGQDNEQFF. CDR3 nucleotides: TGTGCCAGCAGCCTGGGACAGGACAATGAGCAGTTCTTC.

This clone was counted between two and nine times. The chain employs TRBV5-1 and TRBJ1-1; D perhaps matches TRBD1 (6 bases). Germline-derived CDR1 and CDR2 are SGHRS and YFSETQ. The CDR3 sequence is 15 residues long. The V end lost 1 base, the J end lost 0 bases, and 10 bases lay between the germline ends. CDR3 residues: CASSLTGGMNTEAFF. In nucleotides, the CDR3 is TGCGCCAGCAGCTTGACTGGGGGCATGAACACTGAAGCTTTCTTT. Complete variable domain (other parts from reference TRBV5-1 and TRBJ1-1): KAGVTQTPRYLIKTRGQQVTLSCSPISGHRSVSWYQQTPGQGLQFLFEYFSETQRNKGNFPGRFSGRQFSNSRSEMNVSTLELGDSALYLCASSLTGGMNTEAFFGQGTRLTVV.